These T cell receptor beta chains were read from a single sample in a study of blood T cell repertoires in COVID-19. Sequencing was performed with immunoSEQ multiplex PCR; in TCRdb, only in-frame clones are kept and a portion is missing. The sample lists about 370,000 clones, 75% to 90% occurring once. The sequenced material came from PBMCs or T cells enriched from blood (not recorded which). The receptors originated from a man aged 18 to 29 who had recovered from COVID-19. Each CDR3 is given with its conserved first and last residue. D genes are given only for firm matches. Only part of the rows carry a size: once, few, many, or a class if the clone is expanded.

D | J | V | size | CDR3 | DNA
. | TRBJ2-1 | TRBV21-1 | . | CASSTQRVLAYSYNEQFF | TGTGCCAGCAGCACGCAAAGGGTACTAGCGTACTCCTACAATGAGCAGTTCTTC
. | TRBJ2-1 | TRBV11-2 | . | CASSPFRGSPKDDEQFF | TGTGCCAGCAGCCCCTTCCGGGGATCCCCTAAGGACGATGAGCAGTTCTTC
TRBD2 | TRBJ2-1 | TRBV28 | . | CASSFIGTSEKNEQFF | TGTGCCAGCAGTTTCATAGGGACTAGTGAAAAGAATGAGCAGTTCTTC
TRBD1 | TRBJ1-5 | TRBV19 | . | CASSKQGAMNQPQHF | TGTGCCAGTAGTAAACAGGGGGCCATGAATCAGCCCCAGCATTTT
. | TRBJ2-2 | TRBV28 | . | CASSLLRGELFF | TGTGCCAGCAGCCTCCTACGTGGGGAGCTGTTTTTT
. | TRBJ2-5 | TRBV18 | . | CASSPGSDQETQYF | TGTGCCAGCTCACCAGGTAGTGACCAAGAGACCCAGTACTTC
. | TRBJ1-6 | TRBV9 | . | CASSGTDRDSPLHF | TGTGCCAGCAGCGGGACAGATCGGGACTCACCCCTCCACTTT
. | TRBJ1-3 | TRBV14 | . | CASSQGFYGNTIYF | TGTGCCAGCAGCCAAGGCTTCTATGGAAACACCATATATTTT
TRBD1 | TRBJ2-2 | TRBV3-1/TRBV3-2 | . | CASSPQGMGTGELFF | TGTGCCAGCAGCCCACAGGGGATGGGCACCGGGGAGCTGTTTTTT
. | TRBJ1-5 | TRBV6-5 | once | CASSRDKDQPQHF | TGTGCCAGTTCTCGGGACAAAGATCAGCCCCAGCATTTT
TRBD1 | TRBJ2-7 | TRBV2 | few | CASSGGTGAYEQYF | TGTGCCAGCAGTGGGGGGACAGGGGCCTACGAGCAGTACTTC
. | TRBJ1-2 | TRBV28 | . | CATLLDSYNYGYTF | TGTGCCACCTTGCTTGACAGCTATAACTATGGCTACACCTTC
TRBD2 | TRBJ2-1 | TRBV9 | . | CASSVRDYGGEQFF | TGTGCCAGCAGCGTCCGGGACTATGGGGGTGAGCAGTTCTTC
. | TRBJ1-2 | TRBV7-2 | . | CASSLDSRVGYTF | TGTGCCAGCAGCTTAGATAGCAGGGTTGGCTACACCTTC
TRBD1 | TRBJ2-7 | TRBV11-2 | . | CASSLEPGQGSSSSYEQYF | TGTGCCAGCAGCTTAGAGCCGGGACAGGGGTCCTCGAGCTCCTACGAGCAGTACTTC
TRBD2 | TRBJ2-2 | TRBV7-9 | . | CASSAIHIAGANTGELFF | TGTGCCAGCAGCGCAATACATATAGCGGGGGCGAACACCGGGGAGCTGTTTTTT
TRBD1 | TRBJ2-7 | TRBV14 | . | CASSQDRGQSEQYF | TGTGCCAGCAGCCAGGACAGGGGGCAATCCGAGCAGTACTTC
. | TRBJ1-2 | TRBV9 | . | CASSVGQLSNYGYTF | TGTGCCAGCAGCGTAGGACAGCTATCTAACTATGGCTACACCTTC
. | TRBJ1-1 | TRBV5-1 | . | CASKREWETEAFF | TGCGCCAGCAAGAGGGAATGGGAAACTGAAGCTTTCTTT
TRBD1 | TRBJ1-5 | TRBV18 | . | CASSPPGQGNQPQHF | TGTGCCAGCTCACCACCAGGACAGGGAAATCAGCCCCAGCATTTT
. | TRBJ2-3 | TRBV7-2 | few | CASSSGTRLSRQYF | TGTGCCAGCAGCTCTGGGACTCGCCTTAGCCGGCAGTATTTT
TRBD2 | TRBJ2-1 | TRBV6-2/TRBV6-3 | few | CASSYGASGKDNEQFF | TGTGCCAGCAGTTACGGAGCTAGCGGGAAGGACAATGAGCAGTTCTTC
. | TRBJ1-2 | TRBV5-1 | . | CASSENYGYTF | TGCGCCAGTTCAGAAAACTATGGCTACACCTTC
TRBD2 | TRBJ2-1 | TRBV5-1 | once | CASSEYAGGYNEQFF | TGCGCCAGCAGCGAGTATGCGGGAGGGTACAATGAGCAGTTCTTC
TRBD1 | TRBJ1-5 | TRBV19 | few | CASSIKIGTGHDQPQHF | TGTGCCAGTAGTATAAAGATAGGGACAGGGCACGATCAGCCCCAGCATTTT
TRBD1 | TRBJ1-2 | TRBV7-9 | . | CASSRGAGGRTDYTF | TGTGCCAGCAGCCGTGGGGCAGGGGGGAGGACAGACTACACCTTC
. | TRBJ1-3 | TRBV6-1 | once | CASSVQGTVGNTIYF | TGTGCCAGCAGTGTTCAGGGGACGGTTGGAAACACCATATATTTT
TRBD1 | TRBJ2-7 | TRBV28 | . | CASSDRGLAYEQYF | TGTGCCAGCAGTGACAGGGGGCTTGCCTACGAGCAGTACTTC
TRBD2 | TRBJ2-5 | TRBV29-1 | . | CSVYDGRDLQETQYF | TGCAGCGTCTACGACGGGAGGGATCTGCAAGAGACCCAGTACTTC
TRBD1 | TRBJ1-2 | TRBV25-1 | . | CASTRTGIYGYTF | TGTGCCAGCACCCGGACAGGCATCTATGGCTACACCTTC
. | TRBJ1-5 | TRBV18 | . | CASSPARVVNQPQHF | TGTGCCAGCTCACCCGCCAGGGTGGTCAATCAGCCCCAGCATTTT
. | TRBJ1-6 | TRBV6-1 | . | CASSEQNNSPLHF | TGTGCCAGCAGTGAACAGAATAATTCACCCCTCCACTTT
. | TRBJ1-6 | TRBV6-5 | few | CASSPGGDSPLHF | TGTGCCAGCAGCCCGGGGGGGGACTCACCCCTCCACTTT
. | TRBJ1-5 | TRBV4-1 | . | CASSQYLRIHQPQHF | TGCGCCAGCAGCCAGTATTTGCGGATACATCAGCCCCAGCATTTT
. | TRBJ2-7 | TRBV24-1 | . | CATSDSRTFPAEQYF | TGTGCCACCAGTGATTCCCGGACATTCCCGGCCGAGCAGTACTTC
. | TRBJ1-1 | TRBV19 | . | CASSIRGQNTEAFF | TGTGCCAGTAGTATAAGGGGACAAAACACTGAAGCTTTCTTT
. | TRBJ1-1 | TRBV28 | . | CASRGGNKENTEAFF | TGTGCCAGCCGGGGGGGGAACAAGGAGAACACTGAAGCTTTCTTT
. | TRBJ1-1 | TRBV3-1/TRBV3-2 | . | CASSPLDRNTEAFF | TGTGCCAGCAGCCCCCTGGACAGGAACACTGAAGCTTTCTTT
TRBD1 | TRBJ1-1 | TRBV7-9 | . | CASSNDRGRNEAFF | TGTGCCAGCAGCAACGACAGGGGGCGTAATGAAGCTTTCTTT
TRBD2 | TRBJ2-7 | TRBV29-1 | . | CSAGLAGGKSSYEQYF | TGCAGCGCGGGACTAGCGGGAGGGAAAAGCTCCTACGAGCAGTACTTC
TRBD1 | TRBJ2-7 | TRBV18 | . | CASSPTTGVEQYF | TGTGCCAGCTCACCCACGACAGGGGTCGAGCAGTACTTC
. | TRBJ2-7 | TRBV6-6 | . | CASTQLPGLRYEQYF | TGTGCCAGCACCCAACTCCCGGGACTCCGATACGAGCAGTACTTC
. | TRBJ1-5 | TRBV6-5 | . | CASSYSGEVQPQHF | TGTGCCAGCAGTTACTCAGGGGAGGTTCAGCCCCAGCATTTT
. | TRBJ2-3 | TRBV5-1 | . | CASSLATSTDTQYF | TGCGCCAGCAGCTTGGCAACTAGCACAGATACGCAGTATTTT
TRBD1 | TRBJ1-2 | TRBV6-2/TRBV6-3 | . | CASSHGQGGYGYTF | TGTGCCAGCAGTCACGGACAGGGCGGCTATGGCTACACCTTC
. | TRBJ2-5 | TRBV14 | . | CASSQGRSVAPTETQYF | TGTGCCAGCAGCCAGGGCCGAAGTGTGGCCCCAACGGAGACCCAGTACTTC
TRBD2 | TRBJ2-1 | TRBV7-2 | . | CASSLGLAGKNEQFF | TGTGCCAGCAGCTTGGGGCTAGCGGGGAAGAATGAGCAGTTCTTC
TRBD2 | TRBJ2-3 | TRBV7-9 | . | CASSSGTSLPRQYF | TGTGCCAGCAGCTCCGGGACTAGCCTGCCGAGGCAGTATTTT
TRBD2 | TRBJ2-7 | TRBV27 | . | CASSLSPLAGDYEQYF | TGTGCCAGCAGTTTATCCCCTCTAGCGGGAGACTACGAGCAGTACTTC
TRBD1 | TRBJ1-1 | TRBV10-1 | . | CASRVGGELTEAFF | TGCGCCAGCAGGGTAGGGGGCGAATTGACTGAAGCTTTCTTT
. | TRBJ1-5 | TRBV6-5 | once | CASSYMAVDQPQHF | TGTGCCAGCAGTTACATGGCAGTGGATCAGCCCCAGCATTTT
. | TRBJ1-1 | TRBV24-1 | . | CATRDKRGPHTEAFF | TGTGCCACTAGAGACAAGCGAGGGCCCCACACTGAAGCTTTCTTT
. | TRBJ2-7 | TRBV5-1 | . | CASSRTGTPYEQYF | TGCGCCAGCAGCCGCACGGGAACCCCGTACGAGCAGTACTTC
. | TRBJ2-1 | TRBV11-2 | . | CASSFREFGNEQFF | TGTGCCAGCAGCTTCCGGGAGTTCGGCAATGAGCAGTTCTTC
TRBD2 | TRBJ2-7 | TRBV11-1 | . | CASSSGLAGLYEQYF | TGTGCCAGCAGCTCCGGACTAGCGGGCCTCTACGAGCAGTACTTC